This TCR beta chain was recovered during a study of tumor-infiltrating lymphocytes in primary liver carcinoma. Findings of the study overall: Found in all five tumor regions were only about 7-25% of top clones.

From germline, CDR1 is SQVTM and CDR2 ANQGSEA. The CDR3 consists of 13 residues. This clonotype was seen a single time. Its antigen is still unknown. cDNA specific to TCR beta was made from 500 ng of total RNA, with a constant-region primer employed for priming. TCR beta libraries came from three nested multiplex PCR rounds using slightly modified ARM-PCR. TRBV1-TRBV30 forward primers paired with a C-beta reverse primer drove the first two PCR rounds, 10 cycles each. TCRdb reanalysed the multiplex PCR reads using MiXCR and keeps one entry per CDR3 protein. The sample lists approximately 30,000 distinct CDR3 sequences, 70% to 80% occurring once. Co-extracting RNA and DNA was done with about 18-33 mg of unsorted bulk tissue as input.

Sequencing was done on a sample of liver tumor tissue from sampling region 3. Subset specified: tumor region T3, left-lateral pole. This sequence joins TRBV29-1 and TRBJ1-1; D remains unclear. The receptor was derived from a woman aged 30 to 39 with primary liver carcinoma and hepatitis B virus infection. The CDR3 here is CRFDGGGVTEAFF. As DNA, the CDR3 is TGCAGATTTGATGGAGGCGGTGTCACTGAAGCTTTCTTT.